Sequencing of this T cell receptor (beta chain) was carried out in a study of blood T cell repertoires in COVID-19. CDR3 length: 13 residues. The trim removed 5 bases at V and 4 bases at J, leaving 4 bases unmatched. Germline-derived CDR1 and CDR2 are WSHSY and SAAADI. In the original processing: Estimated nucleated cell counts came from reference gene primer amplification. Sequencing was performed with immunoSEQ multiplex PCR; in TCRdb, only in-frame clones are kept and a portion is missing. For V, J and clone size, that table is used; D and trimming come from the DNA. The sample comprises under 85,000 clones, 90% of which are singletons, and approximately 5.3% rests with the top ten.

Sequenced input: peripheral blood. This TCR was sampled from a man in his fifties or sixties with acute or convalescent COVID-19. V gene TRBV10-2 combines with J gene TRBJ1-2; 7 bases are shared with TRBD1. CDR3 sequence: CASSPGQSYGYTF. The CDR3 region has the DNA TGCGCCAGCAGTCCGGGACAGAGCTATGGCTACACCTTC.